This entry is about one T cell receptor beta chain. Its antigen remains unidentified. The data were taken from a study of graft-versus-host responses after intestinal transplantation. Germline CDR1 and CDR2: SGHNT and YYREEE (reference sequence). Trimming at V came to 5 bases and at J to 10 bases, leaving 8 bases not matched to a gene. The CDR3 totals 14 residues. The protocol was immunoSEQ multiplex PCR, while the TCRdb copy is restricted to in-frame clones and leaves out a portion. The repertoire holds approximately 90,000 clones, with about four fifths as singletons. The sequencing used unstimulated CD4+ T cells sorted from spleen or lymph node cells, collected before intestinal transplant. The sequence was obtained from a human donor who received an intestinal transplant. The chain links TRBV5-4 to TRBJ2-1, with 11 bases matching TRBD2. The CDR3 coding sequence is TGTGCCAGCAGTTTTGGGACTAGCGGTGAGGAGCAGTTCTTC. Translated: CASSFGTSGEEQFF.